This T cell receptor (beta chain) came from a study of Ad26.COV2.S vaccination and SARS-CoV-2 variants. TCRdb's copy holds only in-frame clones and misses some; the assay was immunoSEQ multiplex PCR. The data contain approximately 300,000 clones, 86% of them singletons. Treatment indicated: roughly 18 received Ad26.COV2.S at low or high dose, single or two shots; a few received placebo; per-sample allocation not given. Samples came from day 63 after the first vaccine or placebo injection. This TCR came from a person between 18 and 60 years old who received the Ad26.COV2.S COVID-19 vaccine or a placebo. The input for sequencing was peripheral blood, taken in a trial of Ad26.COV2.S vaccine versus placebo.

This CDR3 is CASSQGSTGELFF. In DNA, the CDR3 is TGTGCCAGCAGCCAAGGGTCCACCGGGGAGCTGTTTTTT. The chain carries TRBV3-1 (or the pseudogene TRBV3-2) and TRBJ2-2, with no clear D. This CDR3 spans 13 amino acids. The V gene lost 1 base and the J gene lost 4 bases, with 4 bases spanning the gap. Germline CDR1 and CDR2: LGHDT and YNNKEL (reference sequence).